This TCR beta chain originates from a study of T cell responses to AZD1222 COVID-19 vaccine. Across the whole study: Pooling was applied to second doses at about 4 or about 12 weeks. Study-level findings and limits: A reported finding is that nearly half of spike-specific TCRs target unmutated variant regions. A rise in Spike-specific TCR breadth and depth followed two AZD1222 doses.

The CDR3 sequence is 16 residues long. Looked up from germline, CDR1 is MDHEN and CDR2 is SYDVKM. J gave up 2 bases and V 7 bases, and 11 bases lay outside the gene matches. A word on this clone: Antigen unknown.

Clones were read by immunoSEQ multiplex PCR, and TCRdb kept only the in-frame ones, dropping some. The sample holds over 95,000 clones; roughly 89% are singletons and the top ten take roughly 12%. The TCR was taken from an adult in good health. The input for sequencing was peripheral blood, taken on day 0 of AZD1222 vaccination. This chain uses TRBV28 with TRBJ1-5; 7 nucleotides line up with TRBD1. The CDR3 coding sequence is TGTGCCAGCAACCCCCAGGGGGGATGGGGCAATCAGCCCCAGCATTTT. Residues: CASNPQGGWGNQPQHF.